This is a list of T cell receptor beta chains from one sample in a study of T cell responses to AZD1222 COVID-19 vaccine. Clones were read by immunoSEQ multiplex PCR, and TCRdb kept only the in-frame ones, dropping some. The sample has 85,000 to 130,000 clones; roughly 88% are singletons. The material was peripheral blood, obtained on day 0 of AZD1222 vaccination. The receptors here all came from an adult in good health. The CDR3 runs from the conserved cysteine through the conserved F or W. A D gene is named only where the DNA matches it firmly. Size values are once, few and many counts, or a class for expanded clones, and some rows have none.

size	V	J	D	CDR3	DNA
once	TRBV10-1	TRBJ1-5	.	CASIKTGSSNQPQHF	TGCGCCAGCATAAAGACAGGCTCGAGCAATCAGCCCCAGCATTTT
.	TRBV28	TRBJ1-3	TRBD1	CASSPAGTGPRGNTIYF	TGTGCCAGCAGTCCAGCCGGGACAGGTCCTAGAGGAAACACCATATATTTT
few	TRBV5-1	TRBJ2-3	TRBD2	CASSGGLAGSRTDTQYF	TGCGCCAGCAGCGGGGGACTAGCGGGGAGCCGCACAGATACGCAGTATTTT
.	TRBV18	TRBJ1-1	.	CASSRDRDTEAFF	TGTGCCAGCTCACGAGACAGAGACACTGAAGCTTTCTTT
.	TRBV18	TRBJ2-7	TRBD2	CASSSGLADEQYF	TGTGCCAGCTCATCGGGACTAGCGGACGAGCAGTACTTC
.	TRBV5-1	TRBJ2-7	.	CASSLQGYEQYF	TGCGCCAGCAGCTTACAGGGCTACGAGCAGTACTTC
.	TRBV11-1	TRBJ2-1	TRBD2	CASSLARGRSGGEQFF	TGTGCCAGCAGCTTAGCGCGGGGGAGGTCCGGTGGTGAGCAGTTCTTC
.	TRBV28	TRBJ1-1	TRBD1	CASSPADRERDTEAFF	TGTGCCAGCAGTCCAGCTGACAGGGAGCGGGACACTGAAGCTTTCTTT
.	TRBV5-1	TRBJ1-1	TRBD1	CASSPGQVFAEAFF	TGCGCCAGCAGCCCGGGACAGGTTTTCGCTGAAGCTTTCTTT
.	TRBV19	TRBJ1-2	.	CAADSGTNGYTF	TGTGCCGCAGACTCCGGGACAAATGGCTACACCTTC
.	TRBV19	TRBJ1-1	.	CASSMGHLNTEAFF	TGTGCCAGTAGTATGGGACACTTGAACACTGAAGCTTTCTTT
few	TRBV14	TRBJ1-2	.	CASSPQTTGSVYGYTF	TGTGCCAGCAGCCCGCAAACGACCGGGTCTGTCTATGGCTACACCTTC
.	TRBV10-3	TRBJ1-3	.	CATSPTDRNTIYF	TGTGCCACCAGCCCGACCGATCGAAACACCATATATTTT
.	TRBV11-2	TRBJ1-2	TRBD1	CASSFRGQAYANYGYTF	TGTGCCAGCAGCTTTCGGGGACAGGCCTACGCTAACTATGGCTACACCTTC